Each of the 22 T cell receptor beta chains below was sequenced from the same sample in a study of T cells after yellow fever vaccination. TCRdb ran MiXCR on the 5' RACE reads and lists one entry per CDR3 protein. The profile shows 610,000 or so distinct CDR3 sequences, around an eighth of them singletons. The specimen was PBMCs, collected on the day of the yellow fever booster vaccination. These receptors were taken from a man aged 30 to 45 who received the YFV17D yellow fever vaccine.

The CDR3 loop is CASSLQKATRVFVSYEQYF. The CDR3 nucleotides are TGTGCCAGCAGCTTACAAAAGGCGACCAGGGTCTTTGTATCCTACGAGCAGTACTTC. The chain carries TRBV11-2 and TRBJ2-7; the D gene is possibly TRBD1 (5 bases). In germline, CDR1 is SGHAT, CDR2 FQNNGV. V was cut by 2 bases and J by 1 base, with 24 bases left in between. This CDR3 has 19 amino acids.

The rearrangement links TRBV20-1 to TRBJ2-5; 9 bases are a match to TRBD1. V was pared by 4 bases and J by 4 bases, with 10 bases of the junction left unmatched. The CDR3 consists of 15 residues. Per the germline V gene, CDR1 is DFQATT and CDR2 is SNEGSKA (reference sequence). CDR3: CSATPGTGRGETQYF. The CDR3 nucleotides read TGCAGTGCTACTCCCGGGACAGGGAGGGGAGAGACCCAGTACTTC.

The chain joins TRBV20-1 to TRBJ2-1; the D is unclear. The CDR3 is 10 residues long. The V end lost 1 base, the J end lost 16 bases, and 11 bases lay between the germline ends. The germline gives CDR1 DFQATT, CDR2 SNEGSKA (reference sequence). CDR3 residues: CSARGPPFFF. CDR3 bases: TGCAGTGCTAGAGGCCCCCCGTTTTTCTTC.

The V gene is TRBV25-1, the J gene TRBJ2-1; 8 nucleotides match TRBD1. Germline CDR1 and CDR2: MGHDK and SYGVNS. The CDR3 sequence is 16 residues long. With V trimmed by 3 bases and J by 3 bases, 7 bases remained unmatched. Here the CDR3 reads CASSESPGQDYNEQFF. The CDR3 nucleotides are TGTGCCAGCAGTGAGAGTCCGGGACAGGACTACAATGAGCAGTTCTTC.

This clonotype was found a few times. CDR3 protein: CATSDPGIHDPLGSYNEQFF. CDR3 coding DNA: TGTGCCACCAGTGACCCAGGGATCCATGACCCTCTCGGATCCTACAATGAGCAGTTCTTC. The V gene is TRBV24-1, the J gene TRBJ2-1; weak D call: TRBD1 (5 bases). This CDR3 region has 20 residues. The germline V gene has CDR1 KGHDR and CDR2 SFDVKD. V was shortened by 4 bases and J by 1 base, with 25 bases between the two germline ends.

This clonotype was detected a few times. CDR3 protein: CASSPTPVGRGQETQYF. The DNA for the CDR3 is TGTGCCAGCAGTCCAACGCCTGTGGGGCGCGGGCAAGAGACCCAGTACTTC. The chain joins TRBV11-2 to TRBJ2-5, with D tentatively TRBD1 or TRBD2 (5 bases each). Germline V gene sequence: CDR1 SGHAT, CDR2 FQNNGV. Deletions cut 6 bases from V and 2 bases from J, with 22 bases between. The CDR3 has 17 residues. Supplemented by reference TRBV11-2 and TRBJ2-5, the full variable domain reads EAGVAQSPRYKIIEKRQSVAFWCNPISGHATLYWYQQILGQGPKLLIQFQNNGVVDDSQLPKDRFSAERLKGVDSTLKIQPAKLEDSAVYLCASSPTPVGRGQETQYFGPGTRLLVL.

The chain has TRBV12-3 or TRBV12-4 and TRBJ2-1; 15 bases line up with TRBD2. The length of the CDR3 is 16 residues. V was pared by 6 bases and J by 7 bases, with 7 bases of the junction left unmatched. The CDR3 spells CASSRGLAGGWNEQFF. The CDR3 bases are TGTGCCAGCAGCCGCGGACTAGCGGGAGGGTGGAATGAGCAGTTCTTC.

This clonotype showed up many times. The chain couples TRBV7-2 to TRBJ1-1; 9 nucleotides line up with TRBD1. The CDR3 totals 15 residues. Trimming removed 4 bases from V and 4 bases from J; junction bases left unmatched: 7. Germline-derived CDR1 and CDR2 are SGHTA and FQGNSA. The CDR3 protein is CASSSGQGLVTEAFF. CDR3 in DNA: TGTGCCAGCAGCTCGGGACAGGGATTGGTCACTGAAGCTTTCTTT.

This clonotype was seen only a few times. The rearrangement links TRBV10-1 to TRBJ2-1; no firm D call. Germline V gives CDR1 WNHNN, CDR2 SYGVQD (reference sequence). V was shortened by 2 bases and J by 10 bases, with 6 bases between the two germline ends. The CDR3 spans 11 residues. The CDR3 protein is CASSEQSEQFF. The CDR3, as DNA: TGCGCCAGCAGTGAGCAGTCCGAGCAGTTCTTC.

This clonotype has a handful of counts. This rearrangement joins TRBV14 to TRBJ2-1; D gene ambiguous. Trimming took 3 bases from V and 9 from J, leaving 6 bases between them. Germline CDR1 reads SGHDN; CDR2 reads FVKESK. There are 11 residues in the CDR3. CDR3 amino acids: CASSHQGEQFF. The CDR3 DNA is TGTGCCAGCAGCCACCAAGGTGAGCAGTTCTTC.

On this clonotype: One junction end does not reproduce the germline sequence, and a read error may be involved. The chain uses TRBV7-9 and TRBJ2-2, with a weak D call TRBD1 (6 bases). CDR1 is SEHNR, CDR2 FQNEAQ, per germline (reference sequence). The CDR3 has 16 amino acids. In DNA form, the CDR3 reads TGCGCCAGCAGCTTACGAGGACAGTCACACACCGGGGAGCTGTTTTTT. Residues: CASSLRGQSHTGELFF.

J is TRBJ2-3 and V is TRBV20-1; a possible D gene is TRBD2 (5 bases). Germline CDR1 and CDR2: DFQATT and SNEGSKA (reference sequence). The CDR3 sequence is 15 residues long. V was trimmed by 5 bases and J by 1 base, leaving 16 bases between them. The CDR3 sequence is CSAPALAPRTDTQYF. CDR3 in DNA: TGCAGTGCTCCGGCGCTAGCTCCTCGCACAGATACGCAGTATTTT.

The genes are TRBV30 and TRBJ2-2; 7 bases map to TRBD2. The length of the CDR3 is 15 residues. V gave up 0 bases and J gave up 4 bases; unmatched junction bases: 5. CDR1 GTSNPN and CDR2 SVGIG come from the germline V gene (reference sequence). This chain's CDR3 is CAWSVGGGFTGELFF. CDR3 DNA sequence: TGTGCCTGGAGTGTAGGCGGGGGTTTCACCGGGGAGCTGTTTTTT.

The gene calls are TRBV5-1 and TRBJ2-2, with D possibly matching TRBD2 (6 bases). The CDR3 has 19 amino acids. The germline V gene has CDR1 SGHRS and CDR2 YFSETQ. Trimming shortened V by 2 bases and J by 0 bases, and 20 bases separated the two germline ends. CDR3 sequence reads: CASSFKREASVTNTGELFF. The CDR3 DNA is TGCGCCAGCAGCTTTAAGCGCGAGGCTAGCGTAACGAACACCGGGGAGCTGTTTTTT. Supplemented by reference TRBV5-1 and TRBJ2-2, the full variable domain reads KAGVTQTPRYLIKTRGQQVTLSCSPISGHRSVSWYQQTPGQGLQFLFEYFSETQRNKGNFPGRFSGRQFSNSRSEMNVSTLELGDSALYLCASSFKREASVTNTGELFFGEGSRLTVL.

This clonotype has more than one count but fewer than ten. The V call is TRBV5-6, the J call TRBJ2-5; possibly TRBD1 for D (5 bases). The CDR3 sequence is 16 residues long. Germline V lookup: CDR1 SGHDT, CDR2 YYEEEE. The V end was cut by 0 bases, the J end by 1 base, with 13 bases between. CDR3 coding DNA: TGTGCCAGCAGCTTGGCCGGACAACCATCCCAAGAGACCCAGTACTTC. It encodes CASSLAGQPSQETQYF.

This clonotype was seen only once. The rearrangement links TRBV7-2 to TRBJ2-2; 8 positions match TRBD2. CDR1 and CDR2 from the germline V gene are SGHTA and FQGNSA. The CDR3 is 16 residues long. J gave up 7 bases and V 5 bases, and 12 bases lay outside the gene matches. The CDR3 DNA reads as TGTGCCAGCAGCCTTACTAGCGGAACACGCCTCGGGGAGCTGTTTTTT. Translated: CASSLTSGTRLGELFF.

V and J are TRBV28 and TRBJ2-1; weak D call: TRBD2 (5 bases). Trimming took off 6 bases at V and 9 bases at J, with 15 bases between the two ends. CDR1 and CDR2 from the germline V gene are MDHEN and SYDVKM. The length of the CDR3 is 13 residues. In DNA form, the CDR3 reads TGTGCCAGCAGCCCCGGCGGGCACGGTGAGCAGTTCTTC. Its protein is CASSPGGHGEQFF.

This clonotype was observed at least ten times. The chain is built from TRBV7-9 and TRBJ2-2; a weak D match, TRBD2 (5 bases). Deletions cut 2 bases from V and 5 bases from J, with 9 bases between. The CDR3 sequence is 14 residues long. Looked up from germline, CDR1 is SEHNR and CDR2 is FQNEAQ (reference sequence). CDR3 bases: TGTGCCAGCAGCTTACAGGCGGGTACCGGGGAGCTGTTTTTT. Translating gives CASSLQAGTGELFF.

This clonotype was seen many times. This rearrangement joins TRBV5-5 to TRBJ2-5; 8 bases are a match to TRBD2. The CDR3 extends over 14 amino acids. Germline values: CDR1 SGHKS, CDR2 YYEKEE (reference sequence). Trimming removed 2 bases from V and 4 bases from J; junction bases left unmatched: 4. In nucleotides, the CDR3 is TGTGCCAGCAGCTTATTTCTAGCGGGAGAGACCCAGTACTTC. The encoded protein is CASSLFLAGETQYF.

This sequence joins TRBV12-3 or TRBV12-4 and TRBJ1-1; the D is unclear. Trimming shortened V by 7 bases and J by 1 base, and 10 bases separated the two germline ends. This CDR3 has 13 residues. The CDR3 is CASTSRWNTEAFF. The DNA for the CDR3 is TGTGCCAGCACCTCGAGGTGGAACACTGAAGCTTTCTTT.

This clonotype was recorded a few times. The genes are TRBV6-5 and TRBJ1-1, with unresolved D. The CDR3 runs 13 residues. The ends were cut back, 4 bases at V and 5 bases at J, with 11 bases in the middle. Per the germline V gene, CDR1 is MNHEY and CDR2 is SVGAGI. The chain's CDR3 is CASSLGPYTEAFF. Here the CDR3 DNA reads TGTGCCAGCAGTTTAGGACCTTATACTGAAGCTTTCTTT.

The chain links TRBV2 to TRBJ2-1; TRBD2 matches 11 bases. V shed 6 bases, J shed 9 bases, and the junction held 13 bases outside the gene matches. The CDR3 totals 16 residues. Looked up from germline, CDR1 is SNHLY and CDR2 is FYNNEI. This CDR3 is CASRGDLLAGASEQFF. Written as DNA, the CDR3 is TGTGCCAGCAGGGGGGATTTACTAGCGGGAGCAAGTGAGCAGTTCTTC.